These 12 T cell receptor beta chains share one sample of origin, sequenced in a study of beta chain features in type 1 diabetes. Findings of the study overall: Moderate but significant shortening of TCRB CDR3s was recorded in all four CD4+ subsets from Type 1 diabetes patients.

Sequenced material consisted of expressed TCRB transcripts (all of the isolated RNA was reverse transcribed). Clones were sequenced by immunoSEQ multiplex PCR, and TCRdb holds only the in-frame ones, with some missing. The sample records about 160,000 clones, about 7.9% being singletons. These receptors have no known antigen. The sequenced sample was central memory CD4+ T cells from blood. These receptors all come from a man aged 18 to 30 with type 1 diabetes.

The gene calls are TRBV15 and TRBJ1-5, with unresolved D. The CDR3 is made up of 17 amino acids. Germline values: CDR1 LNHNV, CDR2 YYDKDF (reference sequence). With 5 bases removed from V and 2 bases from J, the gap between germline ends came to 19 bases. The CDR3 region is CATSPRLEGLRNQPQHF. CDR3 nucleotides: TGTGCCACCAGCCCTCGGTTGGAGGGTTTGCGCAATCAGCCCCAGCATTTT.

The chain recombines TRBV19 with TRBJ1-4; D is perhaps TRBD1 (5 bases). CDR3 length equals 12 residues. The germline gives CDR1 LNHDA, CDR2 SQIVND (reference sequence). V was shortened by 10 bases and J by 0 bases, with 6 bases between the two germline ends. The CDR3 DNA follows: TGTGCCACGGGGGCAACTAATGAAAAACTGTTTTTT. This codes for CATGATNEKLFF.

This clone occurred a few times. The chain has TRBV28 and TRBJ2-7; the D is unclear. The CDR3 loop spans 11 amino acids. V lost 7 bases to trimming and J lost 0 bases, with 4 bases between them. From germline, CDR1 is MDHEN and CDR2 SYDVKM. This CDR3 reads CASKSSYEQYF. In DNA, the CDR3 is TGTGCCAGCAAGAGCTCCTACGAGCAGTACTTC.

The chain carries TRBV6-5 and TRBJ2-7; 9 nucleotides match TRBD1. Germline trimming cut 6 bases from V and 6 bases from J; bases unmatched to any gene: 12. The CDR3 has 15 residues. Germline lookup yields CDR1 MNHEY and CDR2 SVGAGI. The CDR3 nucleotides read TGTGCCAGCAGCTACGACCGGGGACAGGGTACCGAGCAGTACTTC. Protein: CASSYDRGQGTEQYF.

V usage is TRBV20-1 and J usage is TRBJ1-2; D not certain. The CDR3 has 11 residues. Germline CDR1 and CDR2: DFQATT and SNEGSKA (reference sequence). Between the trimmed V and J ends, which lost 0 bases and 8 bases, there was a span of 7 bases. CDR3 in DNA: TGCAGTGCTAGAGATAATGAGGGCTACACCTTC. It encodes CSARDNEGYTF.

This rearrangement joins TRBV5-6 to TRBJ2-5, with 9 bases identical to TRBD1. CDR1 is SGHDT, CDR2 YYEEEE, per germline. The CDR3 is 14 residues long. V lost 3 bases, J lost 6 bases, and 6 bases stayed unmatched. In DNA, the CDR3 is TGTGCCAGCAGCTCCGGGACAGGGAGGAAGACCCAGTACTTC. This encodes CASSSGTGRKTQYF.

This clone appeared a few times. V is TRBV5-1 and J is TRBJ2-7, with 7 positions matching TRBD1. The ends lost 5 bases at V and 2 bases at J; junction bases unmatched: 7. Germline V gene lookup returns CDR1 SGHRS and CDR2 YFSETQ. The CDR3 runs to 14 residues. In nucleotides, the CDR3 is TGCGCCAGCAGGCCTCAGGGGACAGCCTACGAGCAGTACTTC. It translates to CASRPQGTAYEQYF.

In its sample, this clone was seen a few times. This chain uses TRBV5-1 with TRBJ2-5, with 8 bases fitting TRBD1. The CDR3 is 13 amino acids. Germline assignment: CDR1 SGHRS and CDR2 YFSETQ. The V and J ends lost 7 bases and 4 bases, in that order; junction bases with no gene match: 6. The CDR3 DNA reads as TGCGCCAGCTCCCCGCAGGGGGCAGAGACCCAGTACTTC. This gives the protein CASSPQGAETQYF.

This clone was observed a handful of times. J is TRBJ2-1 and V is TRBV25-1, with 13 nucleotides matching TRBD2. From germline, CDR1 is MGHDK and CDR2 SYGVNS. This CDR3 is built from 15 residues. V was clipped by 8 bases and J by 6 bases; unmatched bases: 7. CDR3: CASAGTSGAGNEQFF. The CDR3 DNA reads TGTGCCAGCGCAGGGACTAGCGGGGCCGGCAATGAGCAGTTCTTC. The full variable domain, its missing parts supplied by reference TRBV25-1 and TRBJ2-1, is EADIYQTPRYLVIGTGKKITLECSQTMGHDKMYWYQQDPGMELHLIHYSYGVNSTEKGDLSSESTVSRIRTEHFPLTLESARPSHTSQYLCASAGTSGAGNEQFFGPGTRLTVL.

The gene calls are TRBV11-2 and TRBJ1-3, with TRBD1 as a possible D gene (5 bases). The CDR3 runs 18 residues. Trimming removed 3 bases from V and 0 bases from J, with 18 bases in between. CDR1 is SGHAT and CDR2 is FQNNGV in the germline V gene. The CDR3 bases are TGTGCCAGCAGCTTGTGGACACATTCCAGGAGCTCTGGAAACACCATATATTTT. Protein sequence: CASSLWTHSRSSGNTIYF. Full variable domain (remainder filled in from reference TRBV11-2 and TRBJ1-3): EAGVAQSPRYKIIEKRQSVAFWCNPISGHATLYWYQQILGQGPKLLIQFQNNGVVDDSQLPKDRFSAERLKGVDSTLKIQPAKLEDSAVYLCASSLWTHSRSSGNTIYFGEGSWLTVV.

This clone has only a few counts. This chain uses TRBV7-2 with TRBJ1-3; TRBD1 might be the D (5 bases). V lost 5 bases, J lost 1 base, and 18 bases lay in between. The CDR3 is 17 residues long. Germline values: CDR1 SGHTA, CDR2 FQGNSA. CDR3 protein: CASSQETLTASGNTIYF. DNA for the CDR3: TGTGCCAGCAGCCAAGAGACCTTGACAGCTTCTGGAAACACCATATATTTT.

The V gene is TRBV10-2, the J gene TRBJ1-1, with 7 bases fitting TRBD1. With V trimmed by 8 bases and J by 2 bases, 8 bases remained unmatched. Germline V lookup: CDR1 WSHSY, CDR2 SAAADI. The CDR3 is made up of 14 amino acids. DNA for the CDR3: TGCGCCAGCTCAGACAGGGCCGGTAACACTGAAGCTTTCTTT. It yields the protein CASSDRAGNTEAFF.